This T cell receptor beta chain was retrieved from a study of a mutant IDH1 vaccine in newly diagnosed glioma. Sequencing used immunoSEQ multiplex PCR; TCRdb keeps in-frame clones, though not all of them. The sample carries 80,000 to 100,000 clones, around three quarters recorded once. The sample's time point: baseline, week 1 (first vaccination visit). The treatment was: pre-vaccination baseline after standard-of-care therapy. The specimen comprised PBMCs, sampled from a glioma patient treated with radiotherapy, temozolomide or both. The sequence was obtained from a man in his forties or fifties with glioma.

The CDR3 DNA follows: TGTGCCAGCAAGGCCCTCTACGAGCAGTACTTC. Translating it yields CASKALYEQYF. The chain employs TRBV28 and TRBJ2-7; D remains unclear. The CDR3 has 11 residues. Per the germline V gene, CDR1 is MDHEN and CDR2 is SYDVKM. V lost 7 bases and J 3 bases, leaving 7 bases between the germline ends.